This T cell receptor beta chain appears in the sequencing data of a study of T cell repertoires in cytomegalovirus infection. About the study: Well-studied HLA-B-restricted epitopes and recently identified HLA-C-restricted epitopes of CMV were both used in the study. Matching HLA type, along with CMV infection, was indicated by public TCR beta signatures. Findings and limits, study-wide: The study identified carriers of CMV plus the relevant HLA from cumulative public TCR beta family frequency.

As for this clonotype: What it recognizes is unknown.

V lost 5 bases and J lost 1, with 15 bases in between. Germline CDR1 and CDR2: MDHEN and SYDVKM. CDR3 length: 15 amino acids. TCRdb reprocessed the reads with MiXCR, giving one entry per CDR3 protein. The sample has roughly 500,000 distinct CDR3 sequences, 30% to 35% seen once. The sequences come from cultured PBMCs, collected from culture after CMV antigen stimulation. The rearrangement uses TRBV28 and TRBJ2-7, with D possibly matching TRBD1 (5 bases). This clonotype was sampled from a human donor in good health (CMV status not recorded). Some clones in this sample may be carry-over from other donors' samples. The CDR3 loop is CASSLPLGHSYEQYF. In DNA form, the CDR3 reads TGTGCCAGCAGTCTCCCCCTGGGGCATTCCTACGAGCAGTACTTC.